The present T cell receptor (beta chain) was sequenced within a study of shared clonotypes between healthy human individuals (dated by TCRdb to 2018 to 2020). General notes on the study: Three men and two women, aged 18 to 49 years, made up the cohort. For each donor, CD4 naive and CD4 memory were each given three plates, CD8 naive was given two plates, and CD8 memory was given one plate. To estimate repertoire size and how much clonotypes are shared between individuals, the study performed deep sequencing of blood TCR repertoires from about 5 healthy adults. Libraries were prepared and TCR repertoires were sequenced by different laboratories using diverse techniques, in order to increase sequencing depth and limit assay-specific biases. Leukapheresis yielded between about 0.94 and 9 billion PBMCs per donor.

Its CDR3 holds 15 amino acids, cysteine through phenylalanine. Only the CDR3 part of the read is kept: 45 bases, read in frame from the first base. V is shortened by 3 bases, J by 5 bases, and the region joining them spans 16 bases. CDR1 MDHEN and CDR2 SYDVKM were looked up in the germline V gene. Using the deep immunoSEQ assay, multiplex PCR amplified TCR CDR3 regions from genomic DNA. Genomic DNA extracted from each cell subset was distributed evenly over all wells of several immunoSEQ 96-well plates, and each plate served as one replicate. Each replicate PCR for sorted subsets received about 220 ng genomic DNA, equal to tens of thousands of T cell genomes. Purified libraries were quantified with a Qubit 3.0 fluorometer, sized on a Bioanalyzer 2100, and re-quantified with the KAPA Library Quantification kit. A separate single-read 150-cycle Illumina NextSeq 550 flow cell was used to sequence each immunoSEQ 96-well plate. Concerning the study's data processing: Because the immunoSEQ output held only junctional sequences and lacked quality scores, the filtering could not match the filtering applied to full-length reads. To assign V/J genes and CDR3, sequences were annotated using PyIR, a Python wrapper for IgBLAST v1.9, with IMGT germline references. Reads with weak V/J assignments (E-value above 1e-6), missing CDR3, stop codons, out-of-frame junctions, or ambiguous translated residues were removed. V3J clonotypes were defined as sequences sharing the same inferred V gene, J gene, and CDR3 amino acid sequence. Percentage overlap between repertoires was computed as shared unique clonotypes divided by the size of the smaller repertoire. Richness of each repertoire was evaluated using RTK rarefaction, the Chao1 estimator, and Recon v2.1 estimates of unobserved clonotypes. Generation probabilities for all TCRbeta clonotypes obtained by the gDNA method from several donors were computed using OLGA. Here the immuneACCESS table is served through TCRdb, limited to in-frame sequences with V and J called. Missing clones are a known gap in these copies; in checked studies unresolved V genes cover under half, and the rest lacks a known reason. V and J calls and clone size are as listed in that table; D and trimming were resolved from the DNA. Present in this sample are about 2.2 million clones, around 93% of which were seen just once. 1.5% to 2% of the sample rests with the top ten.

CD8 naive samples were obtained by positive selection for CCR7 among CD45RO-negative cells, yielding a CD45RA+CCR7+ population from which TemRA cells were excluded. The donors were healthy, HIV-negative adults with no recently reported acute infections or vaccinations. Only Caucasian adults living in Nashville, Tennessee, USA were represented among the donors. Blood was obtained by leukapheresis, after which PBMCs were separated by Ficoll-Histopaque density gradient centrifugation and cryopreserved in liquid nitrogen vapor phase. Purity and quantity of every magnetically sorted T cell population were checked by analytical flow cytometry. Each sorted fraction had its genomic DNA isolated and then quantified by UV absorbance on a Nanodrop 2000c. Broad study findings and their caveats: Naive subsets generally had larger estimated clonotype richness than memory subsets. Only blood was sampled, and tissue TCR repertoires likely differ from those in blood. Compared with non-shared clonotypes, the clonotypes found in all four sorted-subset donors had higher generation probabilities. Sharing across a few donors was observed for 5% to 6.5% of naive CD4, over 3% of naive CD8, 2% to 2.5% of memory CD4, and around 0.4% of memory CD8 clonotypes. Because the study included only a small number of donors, the genetic and exposure-history diversity represented was limited. Rarefaction of sorted-subset datasets indicated incomplete sequencing despite the large sequencing depth. Based on pairwise subsampling, the degree of clonotype sharing among donors was expected to be affected by sequencing depth.

Of note for this clone: No antigen is known for it. No much larger clone exists at a distance of one base, and base qualities are not known.

The TCR was taken from a man between 18 and 29 years old in good health. Some clones in this sample may be carry-over from other donors' samples. Rearrangement joined TRBV28 to TRBJ1-1, with the D segment identity uncertain. Sequenced material: naive CD8+ T cells from PBMCs. The cell subset or site label corresponds to: CD45RA+CCR7+. The CDR3 amino acid sequence is: CASSFGLGLRTEAFF. The DNA is TGTGCCAGCAGTTTTGGGCTCGGGTTACGAACTGAAGCTTTCTTT.